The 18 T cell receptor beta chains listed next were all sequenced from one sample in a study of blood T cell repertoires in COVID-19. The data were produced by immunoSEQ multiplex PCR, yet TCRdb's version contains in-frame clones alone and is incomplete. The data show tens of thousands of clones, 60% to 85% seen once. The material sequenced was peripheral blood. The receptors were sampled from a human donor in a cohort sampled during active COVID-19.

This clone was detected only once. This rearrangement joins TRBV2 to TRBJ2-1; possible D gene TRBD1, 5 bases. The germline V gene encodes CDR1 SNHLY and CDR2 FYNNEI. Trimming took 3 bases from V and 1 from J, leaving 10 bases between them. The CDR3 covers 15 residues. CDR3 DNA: TGTGCCAGCAGTGAGGGCAGGGCGTCCTACAATGAGCAGTTCTTC. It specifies CASSEGRASYNEQFF.

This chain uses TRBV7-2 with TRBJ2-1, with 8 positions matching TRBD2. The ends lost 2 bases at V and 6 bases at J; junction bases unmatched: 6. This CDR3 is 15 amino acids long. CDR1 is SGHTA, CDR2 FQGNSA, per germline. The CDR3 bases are TGTGCCAGCAGCTTACCCCAGACTAGCGCCAATGAGCAGTTCTTC. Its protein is CASSLPQTSANEQFF.

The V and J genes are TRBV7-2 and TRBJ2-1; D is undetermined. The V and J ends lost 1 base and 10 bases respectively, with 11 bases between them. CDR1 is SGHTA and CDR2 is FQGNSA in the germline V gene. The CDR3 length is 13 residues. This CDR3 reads CASSLGGQLEQFF. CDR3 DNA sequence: TGTGCCAGCAGCTTAGGTGGCCAATTGGAGCAGTTCTTC.

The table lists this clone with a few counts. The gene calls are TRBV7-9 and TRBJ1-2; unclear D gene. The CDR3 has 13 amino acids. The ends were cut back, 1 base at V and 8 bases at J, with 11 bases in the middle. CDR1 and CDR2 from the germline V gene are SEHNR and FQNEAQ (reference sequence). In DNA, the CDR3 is TGTGCCAGCAGCTTAGGCTTAGTCGGGGGCTACACCTTC. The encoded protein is CASSLGLVGGYTF.

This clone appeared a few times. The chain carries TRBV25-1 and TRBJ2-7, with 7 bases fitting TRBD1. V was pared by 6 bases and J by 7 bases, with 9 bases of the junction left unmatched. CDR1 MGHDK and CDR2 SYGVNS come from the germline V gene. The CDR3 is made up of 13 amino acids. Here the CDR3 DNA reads TGTGCCAGCAGCCTAACAGGGGTTAAGGAGCAGTACTTC. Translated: CASSLTGVKEQYF.

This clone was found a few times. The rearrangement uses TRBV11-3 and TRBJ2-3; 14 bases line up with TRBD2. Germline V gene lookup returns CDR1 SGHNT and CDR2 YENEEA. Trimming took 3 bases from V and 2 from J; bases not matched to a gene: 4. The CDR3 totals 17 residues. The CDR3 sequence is CASSLGLAGDTTDTQYF. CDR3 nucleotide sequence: TGTGCCAGCAGCTTGGGACTAGCGGGAGATACCACAGATACGCAGTATTTT.

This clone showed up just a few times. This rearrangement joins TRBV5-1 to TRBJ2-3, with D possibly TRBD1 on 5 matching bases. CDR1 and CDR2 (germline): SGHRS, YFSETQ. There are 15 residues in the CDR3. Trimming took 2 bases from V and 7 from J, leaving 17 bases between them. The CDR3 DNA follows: TGCGCCAGCAGCTTAGGCCAGGAGAGGACAAATACGCAGTATTTT. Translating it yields CASSLGQERTNTQYF.

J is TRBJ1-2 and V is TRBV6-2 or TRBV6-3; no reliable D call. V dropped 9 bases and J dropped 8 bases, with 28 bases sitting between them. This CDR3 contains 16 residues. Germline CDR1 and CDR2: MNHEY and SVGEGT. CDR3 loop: CASTYHQPAASRGYTF. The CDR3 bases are TGTGCCAGTACTTACCACCAGCCGGCGGCCTCTCGGGGCTACACCTTC.

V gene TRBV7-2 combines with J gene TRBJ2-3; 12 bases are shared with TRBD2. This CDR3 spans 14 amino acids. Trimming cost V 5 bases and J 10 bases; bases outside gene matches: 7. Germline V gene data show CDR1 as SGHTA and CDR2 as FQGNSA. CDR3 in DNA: TGTGCCAGCAGCCCCAGACTAGCGGGGGCTGCGCAGTATTTT. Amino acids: CASSPRLAGAAQYF.

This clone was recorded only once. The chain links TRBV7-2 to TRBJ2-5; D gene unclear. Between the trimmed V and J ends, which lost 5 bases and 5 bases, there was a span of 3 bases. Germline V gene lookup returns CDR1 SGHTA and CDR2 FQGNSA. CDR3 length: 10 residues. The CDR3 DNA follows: TGTGCCAGCAGCCATGAGACCCAGTACTTC. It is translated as CASSHETQYF.

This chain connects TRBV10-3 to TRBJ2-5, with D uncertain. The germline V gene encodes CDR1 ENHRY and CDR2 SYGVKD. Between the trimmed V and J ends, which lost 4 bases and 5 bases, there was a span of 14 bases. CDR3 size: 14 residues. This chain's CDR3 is CAISADIGGETQYF. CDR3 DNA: TGTGCCATCAGTGCAGACATTGGTGGGGAGACCCAGTACTTC.

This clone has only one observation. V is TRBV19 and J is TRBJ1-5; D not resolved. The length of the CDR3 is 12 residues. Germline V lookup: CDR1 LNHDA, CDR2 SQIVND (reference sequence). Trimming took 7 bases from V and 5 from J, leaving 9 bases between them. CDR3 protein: CASTTADQPQHF. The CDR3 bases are TGTGCCAGTACGACGGCGGATCAGCCCCAGCATTTT.

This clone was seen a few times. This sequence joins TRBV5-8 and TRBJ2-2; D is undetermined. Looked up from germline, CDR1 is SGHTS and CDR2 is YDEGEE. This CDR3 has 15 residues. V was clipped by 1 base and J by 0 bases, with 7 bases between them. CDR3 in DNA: TGTGCCAGCAGCTTGAGCGCAGCGAACACCGGGGAGCTGTTTTTT. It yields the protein CASSLSAANTGELFF.

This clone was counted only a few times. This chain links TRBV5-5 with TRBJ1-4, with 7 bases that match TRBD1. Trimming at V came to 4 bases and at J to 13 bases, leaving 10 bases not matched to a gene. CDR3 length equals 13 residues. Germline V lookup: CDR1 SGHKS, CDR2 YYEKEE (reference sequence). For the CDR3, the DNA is TGTGCCAGCAGCCTCACAGGGACAGCTGGACTGTTTTTT. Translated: CASSLTGTAGLFF.

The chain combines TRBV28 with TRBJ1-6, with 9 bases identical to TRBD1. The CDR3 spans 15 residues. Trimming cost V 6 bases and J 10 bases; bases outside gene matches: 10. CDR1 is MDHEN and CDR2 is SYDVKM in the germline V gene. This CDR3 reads CASSRAGTGYSPLHF. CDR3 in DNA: TGTGCCAGCAGCCGCGCAGGGACAGGGTACTCACCCCTCCACTTT.

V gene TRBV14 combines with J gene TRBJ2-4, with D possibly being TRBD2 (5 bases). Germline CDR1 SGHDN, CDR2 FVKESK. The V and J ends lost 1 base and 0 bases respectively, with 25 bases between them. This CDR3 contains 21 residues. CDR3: CASSQVQKRTGNPLAKNIQYF. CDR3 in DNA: TGTGCCAGCAGCCAAGTCCAGAAAAGGACGGGGAATCCTCTAGCCAAAAACATTCAGTACTTC.

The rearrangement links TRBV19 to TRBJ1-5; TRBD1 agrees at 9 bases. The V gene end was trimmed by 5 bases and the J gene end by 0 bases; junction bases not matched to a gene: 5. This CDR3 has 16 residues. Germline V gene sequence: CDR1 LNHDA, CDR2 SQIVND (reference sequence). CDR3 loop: CASSPGTGISNQPQHF. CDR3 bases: TGTGCCAGTAGTCCAGGGACAGGGATTAGCAATCAGCCCCAGCATTTT.

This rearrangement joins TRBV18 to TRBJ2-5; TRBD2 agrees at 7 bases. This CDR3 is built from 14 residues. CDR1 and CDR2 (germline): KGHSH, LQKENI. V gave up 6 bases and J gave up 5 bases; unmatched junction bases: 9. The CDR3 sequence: CASSPGIGRETQYF. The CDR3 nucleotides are TGTGCCAGCTCCCCAGGTATCGGGAGGGAGACCCAGTACTTC.